The 32 T cell receptor beta chains reported below all come from one sample, sequenced in a study of blood T cell repertoires in COVID-19. Measured with immunoSEQ multiplex PCR; TCRdb has only the in-frame clones, and not every one. The table has roughly 53,000 clones, about 76% seen once. Source material: peripheral blood. The receptor set was obtained from a man between 45 and 60 years old with active or convalescent COVID-19.

With regard to this clone: At one end, the junction sequence differs from germline, possibly due to a read error. V is TRBV19 and J is TRBJ1-1; possibly TRBD1 for D (6 bases). Per germline, CDR1 LNHDA and CDR2 SQIVND (reference sequence). The CDR3 sequence is 13 residues long. CDR3 nucleotides: TGTCCCAGCCAAGGGGGGGAGGGGGTGGGAGCTTTCTTT. Translation: CPSQGGEGVGAFF.

This sequence joins TRBV9 and TRBJ2-3, with D possibly TRBD1 on 6 matching bases. The CDR3 is 15 residues long. V gave up 1 base and J gave up 8 bases, with 17 bases separating them. In germline, CDR1 is SGDLS, CDR2 YYNGEE. CDR3 sequence (DNA): TGTGCCAGCAGCGTAAACAGGGAGCCTCGGGGTACGCAGTATTTT. Its protein is CASSVNREPRGTQYF.

The J gene is TRBJ2-1, the V gene TRBV3-1 (or the pseudogene TRBV3-2); D might be TRBD2 (5 bases). V was pared by 5 bases and J by 14 bases, with 19 bases between. This CDR3 contains 13 residues. Germline CDR1 reads LGHDT; CDR2 reads YNNKEL (reference sequence). The DNA of the CDR3 is TGTGCCAGCAGCGATGACCCCTATCGGGGAAAGTTCTTC. It specifies CASSDDPYRGKFF.

This clone was seen a single time. V gene TRBV7-2 combines with J gene TRBJ2-5, with TRBD1 as a possible D gene (6 bases). The V gene's germline CDR1 is SGHTA and CDR2 FQGNSA. The CDR3 length is 14 residues. Between the trimmed V and J ends, which lost 5 bases and 2 bases, there was a span of 12 bases. CDR3 sequence (DNA): TGTGCCAGCAGCCCCGGACAGCGACAAGAGACCCAGTACTTC. Translated: CASSPGQRQETQYF.

The chain employs TRBV7-3 and TRBJ2-3; maybe TRBD2 (6 bases). CDR3 size: 15 residues. Trimming stripped 5 bases from V and 12 bases from J, with 24 bases between. Germline V lookup: CDR1 SGHTA, CDR2 FQGTGA. In DNA, the CDR3 is TGTGCCAGCAGCCCTCTGGGGGGTCCCTCCTTACCACAGTATTTT. Its protein is CASSPLGGPSLPQYF.

This chain joins TRBV6-5 and TRBJ1-2; weak D call: TRBD1 (6 bases). Germline V gene lookup returns CDR1 MNHEY and CDR2 SVGAGI. This CDR3 region has 13 residues. The germline V and J ends were trimmed by 0 bases and 7 bases, with 9 bases remaining between them. The CDR3 is CASSYSGQSGYTF. Here the CDR3 DNA reads TGTGCCAGCAGTTACTCCGGACAGAGTGGCTACACCTTC.

This clone showed up just a few times. This chain uses TRBV2 with TRBJ2-2; D not certain. The CDR3 spans 14 residues. V was shortened by 4 bases and J by 2 bases, with 8 bases between the two germline ends. The germline CDR1 and CDR2 sequences are SNHLY and FYNNEI. The CDR3 coding sequence is TGTGCCAGCAGTGGACTTGTAAACACCGGGGAGCTGTTTTTT. It is translated as CASSGLVNTGELFF.

The V call is TRBV6-6, the J call TRBJ2-7; D uncertain. The CDR3 covers 14 residues. Germline-derived CDR1 and CDR2 are MNHNY and SVGAGI (reference sequence). The V gene lost 1 base and the J gene lost 1 base, with 8 bases spanning the gap. The CDR3 protein is CASSYYSGSYEQYF. Here the CDR3 DNA reads TGTGCCAGCAGTTACTACTCCGGGTCCTACGAGCAGTACTTC.

This clone is deemed medium-sized (0.01 to 0.1%). This sequence joins TRBV4-1 and TRBJ1-5; D remains unclear. The V end was cut by 0 bases, the J end by 5 bases, with 5 bases between. This CDR3 has 13 amino acids. CDR1 and CDR2 (germline): MGHRA, YSYEKL. CDR3 DNA: TGCGCCAGCAGCCAAGATGAGGATCAGCCCCAGCATTTT. This translates into CASSQDEDQPQHF.

The rearrangement uses TRBV19 and TRBJ1-1; D is possibly TRBD1 (5 bases). The CDR3 totals 13 residues. V was cut by 7 bases and J by 4 bases, with 13 bases left in between. Germline V gene sequence: CDR1 LNHDA, CDR2 SQIVND (reference sequence). CDR3 residues: CASTVRGGTEAFF. DNA of the CDR3: TGTGCCAGTACGGTTCGGGGGGGCACTGAAGCTTTCTTT.

The V and J genes are TRBV6-6 and TRBJ1-5; no definite D call. V was pared by 5 bases and J by 0 bases, with 5 bases between. The CDR3 totals 13 residues. Germline V gene data show CDR1 as MNHNY and CDR2 as SVGAGI (reference sequence). CDR3 sequence reads: CASSPYSNQPQHF. The CDR3 region has the DNA TGTGCCAGCAGTCCCTATAGCAATCAGCCCCAGCATTTT.

This chain joins TRBV20-1 and TRBJ2-1; D gene uncertain. This CDR3 comprises 11 residues. The V gene lost 3 bases and the J gene lost 4 bases, with 4 bases spanning the gap. CDR1 is DFQATT and CDR2 is SNEGSKA in the germline V gene (reference sequence). DNA of the CDR3: TGCAGTGCTAGCTTGTACAATGAGCAGTTCTTC. It yields the protein CSASLYNEQFF.

This clone occurred once. The J gene is TRBJ2-1, the V gene TRBV7-6, with D hard to call. Germline CDR1 SGHVS, CDR2 FNYEAQ. V lost 5 bases to trimming and J lost 7 bases, with 9 bases between them. CDR3 size: 12 residues. The CDR3 loop reads CASSETRNEQFF. DNA for the CDR3: TGTGCCAGCAGCGAGACTCGAAATGAGCAGTTCTTC.

In this sample, this clone turned up a few times. The sample carries other DNA sequences with the same CDR3. The rearrangement links TRBV3-1 (or the pseudogene TRBV3-2) to TRBJ2-7; unclear D gene. The V end lost 2 bases, the J end lost 3 bases, and 11 bases lay between the germline ends. From germline, CDR1 is LGHDT and CDR2 YNNKEL (reference sequence). CDR3 size: 14 residues. This CDR3 is CASSQRRVGYEQYF. The CDR3 DNA sequence: TGTGCCAGCAGCCAAAGACGGGTGGGCTACGAGCAGTACTTC.

The chain carries TRBV4-2 and TRBJ2-3, with 9 bases aligning to TRBD2. Germline assignment: CDR1 LGHNA and CDR2 YNFKEQ. The J segment lost 2 bases and the V segment lost 3 bases, leaving 9 bases of the junction unmatched. The CDR3 extends over 17 amino acids. CDR3 coding DNA: TGTGCCAGCAGCCATAACTTAGCGGGAGCAACCACAGATACGCAGTATTTT. The encoded protein is CASSHNLAGATTDTQYF.

The V and J genes are TRBV27 and TRBJ1-1, with unresolved D. The germline V gene has CDR1 MNHEY and CDR2 SMNVEV (reference sequence). The CDR3 has 17 residues. V was clipped by 5 bases and J by 3 bases, with 22 bases between them. CDR3: CASSSLPTDPGDTEAFF. The CDR3 DNA reads as TGTGCCAGCAGTAGCTTGCCGACGGACCCCGGGGACACTGAAGCTTTCTTT.

The chain joins TRBV13 to TRBJ2-7; TRBD2 matches 7 bases. Losses at the gene ends were 11 bases for V and 6 bases for J; bases not matched to a gene: 16. This CDR3 comprises 14 residues. Germline CDR1 PRHDT, CDR2 FYEKMQ (reference sequence). The CDR3 region is CAGELPGGSGEQYF. CDR3 nucleotide sequence: TGTGCCGGGGAATTACCGGGAGGTTCGGGCGAGCAGTACTTC.

The J gene is TRBJ2-5, the V gene TRBV9; the match to TRBD2 covers 10 bases. The CDR3 sequence is 17 residues long. The V gene end was trimmed by 0 bases and the J gene end by 5 bases; junction bases not matched to a gene: 10. Germline V gene sequence: CDR1 SGDLS, CDR2 YYNGEE. CDR3 sequence: CASSVGGGLAGVETQYF. CDR3 sequence (DNA): TGTGCCAGCAGCGTAGGAGGAGGTCTAGCGGGAGTGGAGACCCAGTACTTC.

The V and J genes are TRBV14 and TRBJ2-6; no firm D call. The CDR3 has 16 residues. CDR1 SGHDN and CDR2 FVKESK come from the germline V gene. Trimming took 1 base from V and 2 from J, leaving 9 bases between them. CDR3 residues: CASSQGWAAGANVLTF. The CDR3 nucleotides read TGTGCCAGCAGCCAAGGTTGGGCAGCTGGGGCCAACGTCCTGACTTTC.

The chain recombines TRBV5-1 with TRBJ1-6; no definite D call. Germline-derived CDR1 and CDR2 are SGHRS and YFSETQ. V lost 0 bases, J lost 10 bases, and 17 bases lay in between. The CDR3 covers 16 residues. This CDR3 reads CASSLVEAAGLSPLHF. In DNA form, the CDR3 reads TGCGCCAGCAGCTTGGTCGAGGCCGCGGGTCTATCACCCCTCCACTTT. The full variable domain, rest sourced from reference TRBV5-1 and TRBJ1-6, is KAGVTQTPRYLIKTRGQQVTLSCSPISGHRSVSWYQQTPGQGLQFLFEYFSETQRNKGNFPGRFSGRQFSNSRSEMNVSTLELGDSALYLCASSLVEAAGLSPLHFGNGTRLTVT.

The chain recombines TRBV7-8 with TRBJ2-3; D is possibly TRBD1 (6 bases). Trimming left V 2 bases short and J 6 bases short, with 15 bases between. In germline, CDR1 is SGHVS, CDR2 FQNEAQ. The CDR3 runs to 15 residues. The CDR3 spells CASSLRAGTSDTQYF. The CDR3 DNA sequence: TGTGCCAGCAGCTTAAGGGCCGGGACATCCGATACGCAGTATTTT.

This chain connects TRBV5-1 to TRBJ1-4; TRBD1 agrees at 7 bases. The CDR3 consists of 16 residues. Germline V gene sequence: CDR1 SGHRS, CDR2 YFSETQ. Unmatched junction bases numbered 10, after V lost 0 bases and J lost 8 bases. CDR3 nucleotides: TGCGCCAGCAGCTTGGCGGGACAGATGGGAGACGAAAAACTGTTTTTT. Encoded protein: CASSLAGQMGDEKLFF. Together with reference TRBV5-1 and TRBJ1-4, the CDR3 gives the full variable domain: KAGVTQTPRYLIKTRGQQVTLSCSPISGHRSVSWYQQTPGQGLQFLFEYFSETQRNKGNFPGRFSGRQFSNSRSEMNVSTLELGDSALYLCASSLAGQMGDEKLFFGSGTQLSVL.

To note about this clone: The same CDR3 arises from other DNA sequences in this sample as well. V usage is TRBV5-6 and J usage is TRBJ2-3; TRBD2 matches at 9 bases. The CDR3 runs to 15 residues. V gave up 0 bases and J gave up 6 bases; unmatched junction bases: 5. In germline, CDR1 is SGHDT, CDR2 YYEEEE. The CDR3 protein is CASSLVASGTDTQYF. The DNA for the CDR3 is TGTGCCAGCAGCTTGGTGGCTAGCGGGACGGATACGCAGTATTTT.

The chain uses TRBV7-6 and TRBJ2-7; TRBD1 matches 11 bases. This CDR3 is 15 amino acids long. The germline CDR1 and CDR2 sequences are SGHVS and FNYEAQ. The J segment lost 5 bases and the V segment lost 5 bases, leaving 8 bases of the junction unmatched. Written as DNA, the CDR3 is TGTGCCAGCAGCCGAGGGGGACAGGGGGTACACGAGCAGTACTTC. It yields the protein CASSRGGQGVHEQYF.

The chain is built from TRBV7-8 and TRBJ1-2, with 10 bases fitting TRBD1. Germline-derived CDR1 and CDR2 are SGHVS and FQNEAQ. The length of the CDR3 is 14 residues. J lost 7 bases, V lost 3 bases, and 5 bases had no gene match. The CDR3 nucleotides are TGTGCCAGCAGCTTGACAGGGGGCATGGGTGGCTACACCTTC. Amino acids: CASSLTGGMGGYTF. The full variable domain, completed using reference TRBV7-8 and TRBJ1-2, is GAGVSQSPRYKVAKRGQDVALRCDPISGHVSLFWYQQALGQGPEFLTYFQNEAQLDKSGLPSDRFFAERPEGSVSTLKIQRTQQEDSAVYLCASSLTGGMGGYTFGSGTRLTVV.

This rearrangement joins TRBV10-2 to TRBJ2-7, with TRBD2 as a possible D gene (5 bases). CDR3 length: 15 residues. The ends were cut back, 0 bases at V and 7 bases at J, with 16 bases in the middle. Per the germline V gene, CDR1 is WSHSY and CDR2 is SAAADI. CDR3 sequence reads: CASSESVSGLREQYF. In DNA form, the CDR3 reads TGCGCCAGCAGTGAGTCGGTAAGCGGACTCAGGGAGCAGTACTTC.

This chain joins TRBV11-3 and TRBJ1-1; TRBD1 aligns across 8 bases. The trim removed 0 bases at V and 8 bases at J, leaving 2 bases unmatched. The V gene's germline CDR1 is SGHNT and CDR2 YENEEA. This CDR3 contains 13 residues. The CDR3 spells CASSLERTGEAFF. CDR3 coding DNA: TGTGCCAGCAGCTTAGAAAGGACAGGGGAAGCTTTCTTT.

The chain has TRBV5-4 and TRBJ2-1, with TRBD1 identical over 8 bases. Unmatched junction bases numbered 8, after V lost 4 bases and J lost 8 bases. Germline CDR1 reads SGHNT; CDR2 reads YYREEE (reference sequence). The CDR3 length is 14 residues. CDR3 bases: TGTGCCAGCAGCCCTACCACAGGGGGAGATGAGCAGTTCTTC. It yields the protein CASSPTTGGDEQFF.

The chain employs TRBV9 and TRBJ1-5, with D unresolved. The CDR3 contains 15 residues. The V gene's germline CDR1 is SGDLS and CDR2 YYNGEE. The V gene lost 2 bases and the J gene lost 2 bases, with 11 bases spanning the gap. In DNA, the CDR3 is TGTGCCAGCAGCGTGTCCGCAGGTGGCAATCAGCCCCAGCATTTT. As protein: CASSVSAGGNQPQHF. Full variable domain (outside the CDR3, taken from reference TRBV9 and TRBJ1-5): DSGVTQTPKHLITATGQRVTLRCSPRSGDLSVYWYQQSLDQGLQFLIQYYNGEERAKGNILERFSAQQFPDLHSELNLSSLELGDSALYFCASSVSAGGNQPQHFGDGTRLSIL.

This chain links TRBV30 with TRBJ1-1; D not resolved. Germline loops: CDR1 GTSNPN, CDR2 SVGIG (reference sequence). This CDR3 is built from 12 residues. The V and J ends lost 0 bases and 4 bases respectively, with 6 bases between them. Here the CDR3 DNA reads TGTGCCTGGAGTGTATCGCGCACTGAAGCTTTCTTT. Its protein is CAWSVSRTEAFF.

This chain links TRBV29-1 with TRBJ2-3, with TRBD2 matching over 11 bases. Looked up from germline, CDR1 is SQVTM and CDR2 is ANQGSEA. The CDR3 totals 16 residues. V gave up 5 bases and J gave up 6 bases; unmatched junction bases: 13. DNA of the CDR3: TGCAGCGTTTCCTTTGGAACTAGCGGGGGTGAGGATACGCAGTATTTT. Its translation is CSVSFGTSGGEDTQYF.

This clone has only a few counts. The V call is TRBV18, the J call TRBJ1-5; no clear D gene. This CDR3 has 15 amino acids. V was shortened by 2 bases and J by 0 bases, with 8 bases between the two germline ends. Germline CDR1 and CDR2: KGHSH and LQKENI. As DNA, the CDR3 is TGTGCCAGCTCACCAAACGCAGGTAGCAATCAGCCCCAGCATTTT. Protein sequence: CASSPNAGSNQPQHF.